The clone carrying this T cell receptor (beta chain) was counted between two and nine times. Trimming cost V 5 bases and J 6 bases, with 26 bases left between them. Germline V gene data show CDR1 as MNHNS and CDR2 as SASEGT. This CDR3 contains 18 residues. TCRdb analysed the 5' RACE reads with MiXCR anew, one entry per CDR3 protein. The table lists about 180,000 distinct CDR3 sequences, approximately 6.2% of them singletons. These data come from a study of T cells after yellow fever vaccination. V gene TRBV6-1 combines with J gene TRBJ2-1, with a weak D call TRBD1 (5 bases). This material consisted of CD4+ T cells sorted from PBMCs, taken on the day of the first yellow fever vaccination. The receptor's source is a man younger than 30 who received the YFV17D yellow fever vaccine. The CDR3 loop reads CASSQQERQYGLRNEQFF. The CDR3 DNA follows: TGTGCCAGCAGTCAACAGGAGAGACAATACGGGTTACGCAATGAGCAGTTCTTC.